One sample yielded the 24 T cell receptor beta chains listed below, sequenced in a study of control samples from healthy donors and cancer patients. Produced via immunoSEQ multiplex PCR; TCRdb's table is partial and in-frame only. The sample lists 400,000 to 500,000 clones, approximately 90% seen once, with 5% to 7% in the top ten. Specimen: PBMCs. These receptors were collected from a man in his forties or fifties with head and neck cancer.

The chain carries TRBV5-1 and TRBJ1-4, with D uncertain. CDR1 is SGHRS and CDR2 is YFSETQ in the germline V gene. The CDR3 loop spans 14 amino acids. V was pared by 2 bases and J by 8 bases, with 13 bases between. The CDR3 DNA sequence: TGCGCCAGCAGCTTAGGTCAACTTCCCGAAAAACTGTTTTTT. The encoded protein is CASSLGQLPEKLFF.

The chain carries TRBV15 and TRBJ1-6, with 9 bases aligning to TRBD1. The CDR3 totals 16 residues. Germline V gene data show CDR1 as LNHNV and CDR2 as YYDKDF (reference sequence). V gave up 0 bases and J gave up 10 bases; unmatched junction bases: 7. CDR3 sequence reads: CATSRDRDRVGSPLHF. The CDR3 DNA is TGTGCCACCAGCAGAGACCGGGACAGGGTAGGCTCACCCCTCCACTTT. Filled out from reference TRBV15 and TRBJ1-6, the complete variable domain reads DAMVIQNPRYQVTQFGKPVTLSCSQTLNHNVMYWYQQKSSQAPKLLFHYYDKDFNNEADTPDNFQSRRPNTSFCFLDIRSPGLGDTAMYLCATSRDRDRVGSPLHFGNGTRLTVT.

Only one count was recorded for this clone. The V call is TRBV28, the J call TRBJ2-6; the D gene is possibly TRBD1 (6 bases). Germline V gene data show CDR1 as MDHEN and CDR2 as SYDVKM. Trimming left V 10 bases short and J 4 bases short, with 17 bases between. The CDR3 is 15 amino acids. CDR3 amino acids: CATQTDRTGANVLTF. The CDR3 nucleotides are TGTGCCACCCAGACCGACAGGACAGGGGCCAACGTCCTGACTTTC.

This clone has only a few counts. Here the CDR3 reads CASSLSQTHEQYF. In DNA form, the CDR3 reads TGTGCCAGCAGCTTGAGTCAGACCCACGAGCAGTACTTC. The chain combines TRBV11-3 with TRBJ2-7; no definite D call. This CDR3 is built from 13 residues. Deletions cut 3 bases from V and 5 bases from J, with 11 bases between. Germline lookup yields CDR1 SGHNT and CDR2 YENEEA.

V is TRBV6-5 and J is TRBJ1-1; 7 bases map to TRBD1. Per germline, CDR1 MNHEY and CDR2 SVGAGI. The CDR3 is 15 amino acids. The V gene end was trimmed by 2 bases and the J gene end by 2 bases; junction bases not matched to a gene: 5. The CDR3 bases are TGTGCCAGCAGTTACGGGGACAGAGTTAACACTGAAGCTTTCTTT. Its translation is CASSYGDRVNTEAFF.

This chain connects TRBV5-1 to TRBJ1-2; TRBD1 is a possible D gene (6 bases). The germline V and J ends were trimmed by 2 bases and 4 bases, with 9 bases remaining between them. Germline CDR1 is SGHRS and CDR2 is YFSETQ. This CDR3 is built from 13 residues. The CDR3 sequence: CASSFDRLYGYTF. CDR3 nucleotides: TGCGCCAGCAGCTTCGACAGGCTCTATGGCTACACCTTC.

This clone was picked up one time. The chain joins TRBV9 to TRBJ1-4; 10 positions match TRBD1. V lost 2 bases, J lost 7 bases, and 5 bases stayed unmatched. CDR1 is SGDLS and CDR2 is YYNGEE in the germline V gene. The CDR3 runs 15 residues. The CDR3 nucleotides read TGTGCCAGCAGCGTCCTCGGGACAGGGGCTGAAAAACTGTTTTTT. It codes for CASSVLGTGAEKLFF.

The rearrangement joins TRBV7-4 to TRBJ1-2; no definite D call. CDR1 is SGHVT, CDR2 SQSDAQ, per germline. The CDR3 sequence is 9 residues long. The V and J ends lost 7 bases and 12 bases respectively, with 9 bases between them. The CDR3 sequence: CASTPRDTF. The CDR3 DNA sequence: TGTGCCAGCACCCCCCGGGACACCTTC.

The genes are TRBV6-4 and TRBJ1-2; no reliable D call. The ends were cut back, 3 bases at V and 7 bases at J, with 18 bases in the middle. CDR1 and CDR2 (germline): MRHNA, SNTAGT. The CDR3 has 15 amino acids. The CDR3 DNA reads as TGTGCCAGCAGTGAATCCGCCGAAGATGGTGTTGGCTACACCTTC. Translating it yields CASSESAEDGVGYTF.

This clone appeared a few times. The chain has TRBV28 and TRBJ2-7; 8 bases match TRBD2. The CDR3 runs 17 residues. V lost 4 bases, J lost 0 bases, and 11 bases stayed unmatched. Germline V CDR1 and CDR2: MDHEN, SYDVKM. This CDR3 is CASSSPPGGGTSYEQYF. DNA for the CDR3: TGTGCCAGCAGTTCACCCCCGGGAGGGGGGACCTCCTACGAGCAGTACTTC.

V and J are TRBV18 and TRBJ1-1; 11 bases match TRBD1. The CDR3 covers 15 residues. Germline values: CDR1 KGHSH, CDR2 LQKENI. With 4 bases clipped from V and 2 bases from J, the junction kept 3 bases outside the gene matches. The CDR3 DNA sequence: TGTGCCAGCTCACTACGGACAGGGGGCAACACTGAAGCTTTCTTT. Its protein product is CASSLRTGGNTEAFF. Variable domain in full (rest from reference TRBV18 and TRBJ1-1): NAGVMQNPRHLVRRRGQEARLRCSPMKGHSHVYWYRQLPEEGLKFMVYLQKENIIDESGMPKERFSAEFPKEGPSILRIQQVVRGDSAAYFCASSLRTGGNTEAFFGQGTRLTVV.

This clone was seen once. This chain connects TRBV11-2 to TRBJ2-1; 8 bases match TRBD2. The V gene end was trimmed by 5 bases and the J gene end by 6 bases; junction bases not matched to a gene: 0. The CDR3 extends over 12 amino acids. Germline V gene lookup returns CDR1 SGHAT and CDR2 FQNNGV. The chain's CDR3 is CASSAGGNEQFF. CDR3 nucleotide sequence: TGTGCCAGCAGCGCGGGGGGCAATGAGCAGTTCTTC. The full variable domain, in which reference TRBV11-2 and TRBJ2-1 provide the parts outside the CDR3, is EAGVAQSPRYKIIEKRQSVAFWCNPISGHATLYWYQQILGQGPKLLIQFQNNGVVDDSQLPKDRFSAERLKGVDSTLKIQPAKLEDSAVYLCASSAGGNEQFFGPGTRLTVL.

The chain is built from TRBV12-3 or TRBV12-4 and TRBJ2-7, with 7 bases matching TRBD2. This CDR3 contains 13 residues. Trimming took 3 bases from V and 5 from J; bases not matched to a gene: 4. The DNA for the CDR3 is TGTGCCAGCAGTTTGGGAGGGTCGGACGAGCAGTACTTC. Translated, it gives CASSLGGSDEQYF.

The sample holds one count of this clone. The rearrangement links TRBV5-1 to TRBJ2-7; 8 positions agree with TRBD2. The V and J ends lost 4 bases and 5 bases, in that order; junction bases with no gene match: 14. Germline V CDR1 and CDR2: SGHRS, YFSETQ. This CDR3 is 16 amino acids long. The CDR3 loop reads CASSGKGTRSWDEQYF. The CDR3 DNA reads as TGCGCCAGCAGCGGGAAAGGGACTAGGAGCTGGGACGAGCAGTACTTC.

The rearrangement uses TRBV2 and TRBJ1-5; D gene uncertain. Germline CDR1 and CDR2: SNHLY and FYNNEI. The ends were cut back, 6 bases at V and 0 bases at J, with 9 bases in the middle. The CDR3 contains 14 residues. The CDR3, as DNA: TGTGCCAGCAGGGAGGGATATAGCAATCAGCCCCAGCATTTT. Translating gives CASREGYSNQPQHF.

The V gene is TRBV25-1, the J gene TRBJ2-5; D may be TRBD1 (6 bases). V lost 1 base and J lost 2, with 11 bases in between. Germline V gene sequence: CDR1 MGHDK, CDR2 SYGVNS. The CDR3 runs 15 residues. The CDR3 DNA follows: TGTGCCAGCAGTGAATTAGGTCAGGGGCAAGAGACCCAGTACTTC. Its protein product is CASSELGQGQETQYF. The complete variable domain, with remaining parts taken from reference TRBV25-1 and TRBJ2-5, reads EADIYQTPRYLVIGTGKKITLECSQTMGHDKMYWYQQDPGMELHLIHYSYGVNSTEKGDLSSESTVSRIRTEHFPLTLESARPSHTSQYLCASSELGQGQETQYFGPGTRLLVL.

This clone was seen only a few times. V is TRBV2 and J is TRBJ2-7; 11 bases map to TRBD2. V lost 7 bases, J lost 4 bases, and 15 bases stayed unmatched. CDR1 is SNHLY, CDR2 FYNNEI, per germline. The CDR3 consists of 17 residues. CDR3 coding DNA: TGTGCCAGCATCTCCCTTTATAGCGGGGGGGCCGAATACGAGCAGTACTTC. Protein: CASISLYSGGAEYEQYF. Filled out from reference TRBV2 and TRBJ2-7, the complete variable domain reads EPEVTQTPSHQVTQMGQEVILRCVPISNHLYFYWYRQILGQKVEFLVSFYNNEISEKSEIFDDQFSVERPDGSNFTLKIRSTKLEDSAMYFCASISLYSGGAEYEQYFGPGTRLTVT.

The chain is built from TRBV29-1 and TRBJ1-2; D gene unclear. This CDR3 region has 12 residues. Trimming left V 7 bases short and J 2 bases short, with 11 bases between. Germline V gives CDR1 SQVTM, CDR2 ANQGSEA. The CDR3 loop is CSAALGNYGYTF. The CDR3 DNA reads TGCAGCGCGGCCCTGGGAAACTATGGCTACACCTTC.

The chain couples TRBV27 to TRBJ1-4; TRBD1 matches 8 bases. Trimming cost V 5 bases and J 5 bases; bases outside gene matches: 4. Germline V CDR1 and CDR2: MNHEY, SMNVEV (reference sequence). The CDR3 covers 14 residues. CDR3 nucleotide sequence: TGTGCCAGCAGTGATACAGGGGGGAATGAAAAACTGTTTTTT. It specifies CASSDTGGNEKLFF. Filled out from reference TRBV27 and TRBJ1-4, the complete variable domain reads EAQVTQNPRYLITVTGKKLTVTCSQNMNHEYMSWYRQDPGLGLRQIYYSMNVEVTDKGDVPEGYKVSRKEKRNFPLILESPSPNQTSLYFCASSDTGGNEKLFFGSGTQLSVL.

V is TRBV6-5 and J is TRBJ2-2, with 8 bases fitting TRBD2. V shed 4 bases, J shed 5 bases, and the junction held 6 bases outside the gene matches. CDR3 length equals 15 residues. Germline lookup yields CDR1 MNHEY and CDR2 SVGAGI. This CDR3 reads CASSSGGAGTGELFF. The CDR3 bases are TGTGCCAGCAGTTCCGGGGGGGCCGGGACCGGGGAGCTGTTTTTT.

The CDR3 reads CATSLPPGQGETQYF. CDR3 DNA: TGTGCCACCTCCTTACCACCGGGACAGGGCGAGACCCAGTACTTC. The rearrangement joins TRBV28 to TRBJ2-5; 9 nucleotides align to TRBD1. Germline assignment: CDR1 MDHEN and CDR2 SYDVKM. V shed 10 bases and J 5 bases; nucleotides not matched to a gene: 14. The CDR3 totals 15 residues.

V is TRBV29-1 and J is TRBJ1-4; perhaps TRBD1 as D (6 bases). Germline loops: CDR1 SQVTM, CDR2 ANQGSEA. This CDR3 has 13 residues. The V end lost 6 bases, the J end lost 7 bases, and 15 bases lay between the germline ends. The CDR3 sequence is CSVGGGAGEKLFF. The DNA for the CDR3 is TGCAGCGTCGGCGGGGGCGCCGGTGAAAAACTGTTTTTT. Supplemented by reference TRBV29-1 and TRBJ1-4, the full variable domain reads SAVISQKPSRDICQRGTSLTIQCQVDSQVTMMFWYRQQPGQSLTLIATANQGSEATYESGFVIDKFPISRPNLTFSTLTVSNMSPEDSSIYLCSVGGGAGEKLFFGSGTQLSVL.

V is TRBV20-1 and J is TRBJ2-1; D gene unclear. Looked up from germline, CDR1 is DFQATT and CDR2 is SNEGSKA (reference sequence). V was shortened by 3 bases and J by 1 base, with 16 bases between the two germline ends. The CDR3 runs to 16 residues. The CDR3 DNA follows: TGCAGTGCTAGTGTTTGGCTACCACGGTCCTACAATGAGCAGTTCTTC. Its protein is CSASVWLPRSYNEQFF.

CDR3 bases: TGTGCCAGCAGCTTAATGGGGACGCAGGGGGGTGCCTTCTTC. Translation gives CASSLMGTQGGAFF. This chain links TRBV7-3 with TRBJ2-1; D possibly corresponds to TRBD1 (7 bases). V was trimmed by 1 base and J by 16 bases, leaving 20 bases between them. The CDR3 has 14 residues. Germline CDR1 and CDR2: SGHTA and FQGTGA. The full variable domain, in which reference TRBV7-3 and TRBJ2-1 provide the parts outside the CDR3, is GAGVSQTPSNKVTEKGKYVELRCDPISGHTALYWYRQSLGQGPEFLIYFQGTGAADDSGLPNDRFFAVRPEGSVSTLKIQRTERGDSAVYLCASSLMGTQGGAFFGPGTRLTVL.